The rows below give T cell receptor beta chains drawn from one sample of a study of PD-1 blockade in classical Hodgkin lymphoma. Method: immunoSEQ multiplex PCR; TCRdb's copy keeps in-frame clones and lacks some. Of roughly 97,000 clones in the sample, around 80% were seen once. Sequenced material: peripheral blood mononuclear cells (PBMCs), taken at baseline. These receptors all stem from a human donor with classical Hodgkin lymphoma. Each CDR3 is given with its conserved first and last residue. Each record gives: V gene, clone size, D gene, J gene, CDR3 DNA, CDR3 protein. D genes are given only for firm matches. Clone size appears in some rows only: once, few, many, or a class for an expanded clone.

V gene: TRBV15
clone size: once
D gene: .
J gene: TRBJ2-1
CDR3 DNA: TGTGCCACCAGCCGGGGTGGGTACAATGAGCAGTTCTTC
CDR3 protein: CATSRGGYNEQFF

V gene: TRBV2
clone size: .
D gene: .
J gene: TRBJ2-7
CDR3 DNA: TGTGCCAGCAGCAAGACAGGTATGGGGGAGCAGTACTTC
CDR3 protein: CASSKTGMGEQYF

V gene: TRBV18
clone size: .
D gene: .
J gene: TRBJ1-2
CDR3 DNA: TGTGCCAGCTCACCACGGGGGCAGGGAGACTATGGCTACACCTTC
CDR3 protein: CASSPRGQGDYGYTF

V gene: TRBV5-6
clone size: .
D gene: TRBD1
J gene: TRBJ2-5
CDR3 DNA: TGTGCCAGCAGCTTCCAGGGGGCCGAGACCCAGTACTTC
CDR3 protein: CASSFQGAETQYF

V gene: TRBV2
clone size: .
D gene: TRBD2
J gene: TRBJ2-2
CDR3 DNA: TGTGCCAGCGGACTAGCGCGGAGCACCGGGGAGCTGTTTTTT
CDR3 protein: CASGLARSTGELFF

V gene: TRBV10-3
clone size: .
D gene: .
J gene: TRBJ1-2
CDR3 DNA: TGTGCCACCAAGGACGGGACTTTTAACTATGGCTACACCTTC
CDR3 protein: CATKDGTFNYGYTF

V gene: TRBV11-3
clone size: once
D gene: TRBD2
J gene: TRBJ2-7
CDR3 DNA: TGTGCCAGCAGCTTAGTGGCGGGAGCAACCTACGAGCAGTACTTC
CDR3 protein: CASSLVAGATYEQYF

V gene: TRBV18
clone size: few
D gene: .
J gene: TRBJ1-5
CDR3 DNA: TGTGCCAGCTCACAGGGGTCCAATCAGCCCCAGCATTTT
CDR3 protein: CASSQGSNQPQHF

V gene: TRBV5-5
clone size: .
D gene: TRBD1
J gene: TRBJ2-1
CDR3 DNA: TGTGCCAGCAGCCTATGGACAGGGGACTACAATGAGCAGTTCTTC
CDR3 protein: CASSLWTGDYNEQFF

V gene: TRBV7-2
clone size: .
D gene: TRBD1
J gene: TRBJ2-4
CDR3 DNA: TGTGCCAGCAGCTCCCGGGACAGGGCGTACTTC
CDR3 protein: CASSSRDRAYF

V gene: TRBV9
clone size: .
D gene: TRBD2
J gene: TRBJ2-7
CDR3 DNA: TGTGCCAGCAGCCAAGATCCCCTAGCGGGCCTATCCGAGCAGTACTTC
CDR3 protein: CASSQDPLAGLSEQYF

V gene: TRBV4-1
clone size: once
D gene: .
J gene: TRBJ2-3
CDR3 DNA: TGCGCCAGCAGCTACAGGGACTACACTAGCACAGATACGCAGTATTTT
CDR3 protein: CASSYRDYTSTDTQYF

V gene: TRBV4-2
clone size: .
D gene: .
J gene: TRBJ1-1
CDR3 DNA: TGTGCCAGCAGCCTCGAACGGAACACTGAAGCTTTCTTT
CDR3 protein: CASSLERNTEAFF

V gene: TRBV9
clone size: .
D gene: .
J gene: TRBJ2-7
CDR3 DNA: TGTGCCAGCAGCGTAGCTGAGGGGCAGCAGTACTTC
CDR3 protein: CASSVAEGQQYF

V gene: TRBV11-1
clone size: .
D gene: .
J gene: TRBJ2-7
CDR3 DNA: TGTGCCAGCAGCTTAGCAGGGGGTACCTACGAGCAGTACTTC
CDR3 protein: CASSLAGGTYEQYF

V gene: TRBV11-2
clone size: .
D gene: .
J gene: TRBJ1-2
CDR3 DNA: TGTGCCAGCAGCTTAGACGGACAGCTCTACGGCTACACCTTC
CDR3 protein: CASSLDGQLYGYTF

V gene: TRBV7-4
clone size: .
D gene: .
J gene: TRBJ1-1
CDR3 DNA: TGTGCCAGCAGATCCCTCCCAGGGGAGAGCCCGATTGAAGCTTTCTTT
CDR3 protein: CASRSLPGESPIEAFF

V gene: TRBV10-3
clone size: few
D gene: .
J gene: TRBJ1-1
CDR3 DNA: TGTGCCATCAGTGAGGGGGTTCGGGCCACTGAAGCTTTCTTT
CDR3 protein: CAISEGVRATEAFF

V gene: TRBV7-9
clone size: .
D gene: .
J gene: TRBJ2-7
CDR3 DNA: TGTGCCAGCAGCTTAGATCCCGCAGCCTACGAGCAGTACTTC
CDR3 protein: CASSLDPAAYEQYF

V gene: TRBV6-5
clone size: few
D gene: .
J gene: TRBJ1-2
CDR3 DNA: TGTGCCAGCAGCCGCAGGCCTTCTGGCTACACCTTC
CDR3 protein: CASSRRPSGYTF

V gene: TRBV4-3
clone size: .
D gene: TRBD1
J gene: TRBJ2-7
CDR3 DNA: TGCGCCAGCAGCCAAGTGGGACAGCCCGGAGCCTACGAGCAGTACTTC
CDR3 protein: CASSQVGQPGAYEQYF

V gene: TRBV9
clone size: .
D gene: .
J gene: TRBJ2-1
CDR3 DNA: TGTGCCAGCAGCGTAGCTTTTGGTGAGCAGTTCTTC
CDR3 protein: CASSVAFGEQFF

V gene: TRBV27
clone size: .
D gene: .
J gene: TRBJ1-1
CDR3 DNA: TGTGCCAGCGGGGACGTTCTCACTGAAGCTTTCTTT
CDR3 protein: CASGDVLTEAFF

V gene: TRBV5-5
clone size: .
D gene: .
J gene: TRBJ2-1
CDR3 DNA: TGTGCCAGCAGCTTGGGGGACCGTGGGAATGAGCAGTTCTTC
CDR3 protein: CASSLGDRGNEQFF

V gene: TRBV19
clone size: .
D gene: .
J gene: TRBJ1-5
CDR3 DNA: TGTGCCAGTGGACTCGGCAATCAGCCCCAGCATTTT
CDR3 protein: CASGLGNQPQHF

V gene: TRBV19
clone size: few
D gene: TRBD1
J gene: TRBJ2-7
CDR3 DNA: TGTGCCAGTAGTACGGGGACAGGGGGAGTAAACGAGCAGTACTTC
CDR3 protein: CASSTGTGGVNEQYF